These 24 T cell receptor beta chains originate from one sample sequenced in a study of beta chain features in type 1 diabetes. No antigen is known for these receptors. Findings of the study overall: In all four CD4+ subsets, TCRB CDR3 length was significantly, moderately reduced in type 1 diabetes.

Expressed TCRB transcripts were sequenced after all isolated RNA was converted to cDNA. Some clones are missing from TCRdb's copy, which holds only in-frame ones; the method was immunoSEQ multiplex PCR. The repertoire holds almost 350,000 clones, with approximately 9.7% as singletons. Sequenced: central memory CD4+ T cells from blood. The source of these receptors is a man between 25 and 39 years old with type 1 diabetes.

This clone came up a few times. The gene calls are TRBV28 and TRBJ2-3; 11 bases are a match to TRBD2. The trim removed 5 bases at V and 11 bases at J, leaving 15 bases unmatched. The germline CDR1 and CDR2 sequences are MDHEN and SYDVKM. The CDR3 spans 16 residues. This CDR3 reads CASSNPPGTSGGGQYF. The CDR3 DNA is TGTGCCAGCAGTAATCCCCCCGGGACTAGCGGAGGAGGGCAGTATTTT.

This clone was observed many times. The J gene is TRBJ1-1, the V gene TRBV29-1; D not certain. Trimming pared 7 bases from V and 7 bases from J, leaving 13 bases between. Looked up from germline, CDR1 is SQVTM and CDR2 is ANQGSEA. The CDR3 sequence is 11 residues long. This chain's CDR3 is CSAGSYNEAFF. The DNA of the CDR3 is TGCAGCGCGGGGAGTTACAATGAAGCTTTCTTT.

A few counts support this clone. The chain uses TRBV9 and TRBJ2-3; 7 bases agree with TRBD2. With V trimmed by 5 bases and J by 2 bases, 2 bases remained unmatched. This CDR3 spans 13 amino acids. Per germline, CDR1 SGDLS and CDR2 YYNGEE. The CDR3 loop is CASRGDYTDTQYF. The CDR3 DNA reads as TGTGCCAGCAGGGGGGACTACACAGATACGCAGTATTTT.

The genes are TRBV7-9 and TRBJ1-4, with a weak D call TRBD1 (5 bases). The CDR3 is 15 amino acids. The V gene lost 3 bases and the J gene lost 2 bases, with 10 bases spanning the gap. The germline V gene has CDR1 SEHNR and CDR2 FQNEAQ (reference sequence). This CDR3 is CASSFSGTTNEKLFF. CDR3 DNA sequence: TGTGCCAGCAGCTTCTCAGGGACGACTAATGAAAAACTGTTTTTT.

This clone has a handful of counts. The CDR3: CASSSFLGTSLEQFF. CDR3 in DNA: TGTGCCAGCAGCTCTTTTCTCGGGACGTCCCTTGAGCAGTTCTTC. The gene calls are TRBV7-2 and TRBJ2-1; D may correspond to TRBD1 or TRBD2 (5 bases each). V lost 4 bases and J lost 9, with 19 bases in between. The CDR3 consists of 15 residues. Germline CDR1 and CDR2: SGHTA and FQGNSA.

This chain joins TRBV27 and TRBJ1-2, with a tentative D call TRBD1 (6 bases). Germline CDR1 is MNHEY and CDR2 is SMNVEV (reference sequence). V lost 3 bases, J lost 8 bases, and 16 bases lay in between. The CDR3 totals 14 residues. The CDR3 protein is CASSFEGGLGGYTF. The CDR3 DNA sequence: TGTGCCAGCAGTTTTGAAGGGGGGCTGGGAGGCTACACCTTC.

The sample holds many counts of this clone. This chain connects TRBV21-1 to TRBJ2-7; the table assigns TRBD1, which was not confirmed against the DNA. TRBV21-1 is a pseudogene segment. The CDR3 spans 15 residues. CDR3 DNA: TGTGCCAGCAGCAATGGGGGACATGGAACCTACGAGCAGTACTTC. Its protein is CASSNGGHGTYEQYF.

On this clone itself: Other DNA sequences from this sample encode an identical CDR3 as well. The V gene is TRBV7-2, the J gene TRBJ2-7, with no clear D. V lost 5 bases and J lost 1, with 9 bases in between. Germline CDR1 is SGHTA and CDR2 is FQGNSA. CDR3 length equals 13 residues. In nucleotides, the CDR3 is TGTGCCAGCAGCCCCCACGTGTCCTACGAGCAGTACTTC. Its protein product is CASSPHVSYEQYF.

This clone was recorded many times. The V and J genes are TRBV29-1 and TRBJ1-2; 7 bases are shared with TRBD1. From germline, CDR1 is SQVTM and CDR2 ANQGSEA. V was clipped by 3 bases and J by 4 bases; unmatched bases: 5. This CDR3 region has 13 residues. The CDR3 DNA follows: TGCAGCGTTGATAAGGCAGGGGGCTATGGCTACACCTTC. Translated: CSVDKAGGYGYTF.

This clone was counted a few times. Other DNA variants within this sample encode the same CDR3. CDR3 sequence: CASSQDLGYEQYF. The CDR3 nucleotides read TGCGCCAGCAGCCAAGATCTGGGTTACGAGCAGTACTTC. The gene calls are TRBV4-1 and TRBJ2-7; D remains unclear. In germline, CDR1 is MGHRA, CDR2 YSYEKL. V dropped 0 bases and J dropped 4 bases, with 7 bases sitting between them. This CDR3 comprises 13 residues.

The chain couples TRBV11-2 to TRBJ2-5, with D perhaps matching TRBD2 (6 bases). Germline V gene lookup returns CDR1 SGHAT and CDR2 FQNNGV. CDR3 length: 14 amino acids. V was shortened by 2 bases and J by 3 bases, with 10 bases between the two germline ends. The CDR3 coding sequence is TGTGCCAGCAGCTTAAGGGGCGGGGAAGAGACCCAGTACTTC. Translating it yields CASSLRGGEETQYF.

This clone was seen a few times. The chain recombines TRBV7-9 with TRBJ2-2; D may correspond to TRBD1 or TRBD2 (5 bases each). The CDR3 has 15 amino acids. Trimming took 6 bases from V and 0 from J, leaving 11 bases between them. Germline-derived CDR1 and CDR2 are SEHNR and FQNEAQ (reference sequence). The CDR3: CASSSGTANTGELFF. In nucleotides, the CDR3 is TGTGCCAGCAGTTCCGGGACGGCGAACACCGGGGAGCTGTTTTTT.

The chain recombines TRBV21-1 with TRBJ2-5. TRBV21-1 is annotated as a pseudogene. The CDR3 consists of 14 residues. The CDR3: CASSKIWWVETQYF. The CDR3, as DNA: TGTGCCAGCAGCAAAATTTGGTGGGTAGAGACCCAGTACTTC.

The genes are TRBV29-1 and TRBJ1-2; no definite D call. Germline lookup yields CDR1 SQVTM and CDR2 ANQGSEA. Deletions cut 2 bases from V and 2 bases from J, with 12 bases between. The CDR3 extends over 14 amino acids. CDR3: CSVELLDGNYGYTF. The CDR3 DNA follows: TGCAGCGTTGAACTTCTTGACGGCAACTATGGCTACACCTTC. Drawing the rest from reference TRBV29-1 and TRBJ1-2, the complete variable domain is SAVISQKPSRDICQRGTSLTIQCQVDSQVTMMFWYRQQPGQSLTLIATANQGSEATYESGFVIDKFPISRPNLTFSTLTVSNMSPEDSSIYLCSVELLDGNYGYTFGSGTRLTVV.

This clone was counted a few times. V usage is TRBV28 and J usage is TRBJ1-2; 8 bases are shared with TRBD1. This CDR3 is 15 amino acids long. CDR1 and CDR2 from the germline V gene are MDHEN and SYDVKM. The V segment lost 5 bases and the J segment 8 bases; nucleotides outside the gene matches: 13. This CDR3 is CASSPPPRTGIGYTF. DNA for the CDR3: TGTGCCAGCAGTCCCCCCCCTCGGACAGGGATAGGCTACACCTTC.

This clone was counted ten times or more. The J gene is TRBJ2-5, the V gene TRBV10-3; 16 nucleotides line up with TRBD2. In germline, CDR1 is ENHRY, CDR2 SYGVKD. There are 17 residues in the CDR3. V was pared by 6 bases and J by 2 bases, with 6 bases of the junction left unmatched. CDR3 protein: CAIREPGLAGGQETQYF. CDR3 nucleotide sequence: TGTGCCATCAGGGAGCCGGGACTAGCGGGGGGGCAAGAGACCCAGTACTTC.

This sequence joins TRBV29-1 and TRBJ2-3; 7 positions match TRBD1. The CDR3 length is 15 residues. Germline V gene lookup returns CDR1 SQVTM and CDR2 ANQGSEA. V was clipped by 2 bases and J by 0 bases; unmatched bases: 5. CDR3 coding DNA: TGCAGCGTTGAACCCGGGACAGCTAGCACAGATACGCAGTATTTT. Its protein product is CSVEPGTASTDTQYF.

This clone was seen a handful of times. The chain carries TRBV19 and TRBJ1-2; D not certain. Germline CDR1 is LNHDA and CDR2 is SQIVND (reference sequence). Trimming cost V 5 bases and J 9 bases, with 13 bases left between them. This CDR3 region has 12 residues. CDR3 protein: CASSADGRSYTF. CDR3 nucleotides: TGTGCCAGTAGTGCAGACGGCCGCAGCTACACCTTC. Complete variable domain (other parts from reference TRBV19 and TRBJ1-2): DGGITQSPKYLFRKEGQNVTLSCEQNLNHDAMYWYRQDPGQGLRLIYYSQIVNDFQKGDIAEGYSVSREKKESFPLTVTSAQKNPTAFYLCASSADGRSYTFGSGTRLTVV.

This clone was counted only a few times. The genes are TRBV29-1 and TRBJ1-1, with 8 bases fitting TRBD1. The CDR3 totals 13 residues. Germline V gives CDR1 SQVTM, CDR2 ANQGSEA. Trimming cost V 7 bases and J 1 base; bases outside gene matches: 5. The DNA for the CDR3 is TGCAGCGGGAAGGACAGGGCGAACACTGAAGCTTTCTTT. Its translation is CSGKDRANTEAFF.

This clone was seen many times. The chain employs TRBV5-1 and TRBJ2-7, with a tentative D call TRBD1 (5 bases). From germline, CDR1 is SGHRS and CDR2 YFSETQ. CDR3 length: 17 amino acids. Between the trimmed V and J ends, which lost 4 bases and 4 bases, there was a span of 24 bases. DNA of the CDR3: TGCGCCAGCAGCCCCCAGGGTGGTGTTATAGGAGATTACGAGCAGTACTTC. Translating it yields CASSPQGGVIGDYEQYF. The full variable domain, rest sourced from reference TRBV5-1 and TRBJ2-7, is KAGVTQTPRYLIKTRGQQVTLSCSPISGHRSVSWYQQTPGQGLQFLFEYFSETQRNKGNFPGRFSGRQFSNSRSEMNVSTLELGDSALYLCASSPQGGVIGDYEQYFGPGTRLTVT.

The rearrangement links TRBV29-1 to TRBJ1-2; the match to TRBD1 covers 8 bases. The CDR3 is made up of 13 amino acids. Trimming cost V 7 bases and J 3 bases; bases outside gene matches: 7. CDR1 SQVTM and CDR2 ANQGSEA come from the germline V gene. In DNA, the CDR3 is TGCAGCGCCGGACAGGGCATTGACTATGGCTACACCTTC. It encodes CSAGQGIDYGYTF.

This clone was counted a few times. The CDR3 here is CASSSNRNREETQYF. In nucleotides, the CDR3 is TGTGCCAGCAGTTCCAACCGAAACAGGGAAGAGACCCAGTACTTC. The chain combines TRBV6-6 with TRBJ2-5; a possible D gene is TRBD1 (6 bases). The CDR3 totals 15 residues. CDR1 MNHNY and CDR2 SVGAGI come from the germline V gene (reference sequence). The V end was cut by 4 bases, the J end by 3 bases, with 15 bases between.

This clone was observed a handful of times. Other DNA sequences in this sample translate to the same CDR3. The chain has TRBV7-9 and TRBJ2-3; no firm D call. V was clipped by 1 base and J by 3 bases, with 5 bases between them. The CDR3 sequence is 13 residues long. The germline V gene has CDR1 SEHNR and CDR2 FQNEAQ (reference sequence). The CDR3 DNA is TGTGCCAGCAGCTTAGTCCGTACAGATACGCAGTATTTT. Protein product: CASSLVRTDTQYF. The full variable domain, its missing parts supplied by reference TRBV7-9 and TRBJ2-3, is DTGVSQNPRHKITKRGQNVTFRCDPISEHNRLYWYRQTLGQGPEFLTYFQNEAQLEKSRLLSDRFSAERPKGSFSTLEIQRTEQGDSAMYLCASSLVRTDTQYFGPGTRLTVL.

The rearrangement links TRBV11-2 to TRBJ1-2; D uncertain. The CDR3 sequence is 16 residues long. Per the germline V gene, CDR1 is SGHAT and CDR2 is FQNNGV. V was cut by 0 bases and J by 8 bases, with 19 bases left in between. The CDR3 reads CASSLDGLRTFRGYTF. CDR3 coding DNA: TGTGCCAGCAGCTTAGATGGGCTCCGCACATTTAGGGGCTACACCTTC.